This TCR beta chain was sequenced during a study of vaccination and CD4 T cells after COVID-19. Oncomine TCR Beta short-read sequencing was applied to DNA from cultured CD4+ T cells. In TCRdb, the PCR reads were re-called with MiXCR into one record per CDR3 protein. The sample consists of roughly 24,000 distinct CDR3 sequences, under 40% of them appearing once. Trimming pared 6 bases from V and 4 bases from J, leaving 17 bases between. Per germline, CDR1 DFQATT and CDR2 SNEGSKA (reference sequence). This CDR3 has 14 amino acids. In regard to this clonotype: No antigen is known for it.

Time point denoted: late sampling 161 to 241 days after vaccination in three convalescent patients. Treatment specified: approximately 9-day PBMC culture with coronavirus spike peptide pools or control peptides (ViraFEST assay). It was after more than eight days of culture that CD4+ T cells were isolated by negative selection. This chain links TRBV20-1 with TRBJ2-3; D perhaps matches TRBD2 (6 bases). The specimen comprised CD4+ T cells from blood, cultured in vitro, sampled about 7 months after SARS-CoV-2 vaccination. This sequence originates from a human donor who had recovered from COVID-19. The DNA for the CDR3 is TGCAGTGCGTTTAGCGGAGACCCCCCAGATACGCAGTATTTT. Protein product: CSAFSGDPPDTQYF.